Presented here are 9 T cell receptor beta chains from one specimen sequenced in a study of T cell responses to AZD1222 COVID-19 vaccine. Data came from immunoSEQ multiplex PCR; TCRdb stores just in-frame clones and leaves some out. The sample contains just under 90,000 clones, 88% of which appear only once. Here the sequenced sample was peripheral blood, taken on day 0 of AZD1222 vaccination. Receptors were obtained from an adult in good health.

The V call is TRBV5-4, the J call TRBJ2-1, with 7 bases lining up with TRBD1. The CDR3 consists of 12 residues. The V segment lost 4 bases and the J segment 13 bases; nucleotides outside the gene matches: 8. CDR1 is SGHNT, CDR2 YYREEE, per germline (reference sequence). Here the CDR3 reads CASSKQGPVQFF. The CDR3 nucleotides are TGTGCCAGCAGCAAACAGGGGCCAGTCCAGTTCTTC. The full variable domain, completed using reference TRBV5-4 and TRBJ2-1, is ETGVTQSPTHLIKTRGQQVTLRCSSQSGHNTVSWYQQALGQGPQFIFQYYREEENGRGNFPPRFSGLQFPNYSSELNVNALELDDSALYLCASSKQGPVQFFGPGTRLTVL.

The chain combines TRBV19 with TRBJ2-3, with 8 bases matching TRBD1. Germline V CDR1 and CDR2: LNHDA, SQIVND (reference sequence). J lost 0 bases, V lost 6 bases, and 5 bases had no gene match. The CDR3 sequence is 15 residues long. CDR3 sequence (DNA): TGTGCCAGTAGGACAGGGGTTCGAAGCACAGATACGCAGTATTTT. This gives the protein CASRTGVRSTDTQYF.

The chain carries TRBV7-3 and TRBJ2-1; D uncertain. Germline V CDR1 and CDR2: SGHTA, FQGTGA. The CDR3 totals 15 residues. The V gene lost 4 bases and the J gene lost 0 bases, with 10 bases spanning the gap. CDR3 protein: CASSSSRSSYNEQFF. In nucleotides, the CDR3 is TGTGCCAGCAGCTCGAGCAGGAGCTCCTACAATGAGCAGTTCTTC.

This clone appeared a few times. The V gene is TRBV28, the J gene TRBJ1-5, with D perhaps TRBD1 (5 bases). The CDR3 runs to 15 residues. CDR1 and CDR2 from the germline V gene are MDHEN and SYDVKM. Trimming pared 3 bases from V and 5 bases from J, leaving 14 bases between. The CDR3 bases are TGTGCCAGCAGTTTGATGGCGGGGGTCGATCAGCCCCAGCATTTT. It specifies CASSLMAGVDQPQHF.

The gene calls are TRBV28 and TRBJ2-4; maybe TRBD1 (5 bases). The germline V and J ends were trimmed by 2 bases and 2 bases, with 7 bases remaining between them. The germline CDR1 and CDR2 sequences are MDHEN and SYDVKM. This CDR3 has 14 amino acids. DNA of the CDR3: TGTGCCAGCAGTTTAAGACAGACCAAAAACATTCAGTACTTC. It yields the protein CASSLRQTKNIQYF.

CDR3 nucleotides: TGTGCCAGCAGTGAAGAAGAGGAAGAGGTTTCACCCCTCCACTTT. Encoded protein: CASSEEEEEVSPLHF. V usage is TRBV2 and J usage is TRBJ1-6; D unclear. The V gene lost 1 base and the J gene lost 9 bases, with 13 bases spanning the gap. Germline V lookup: CDR1 SNHLY, CDR2 FYNNEI. The CDR3 is made up of 15 amino acids.

The J gene is TRBJ2-7, the V gene TRBV7-8, with TRBD1 as a possible D gene (6 bases). Germline CDR1 reads SGHVS; CDR2 reads FQNEAQ. The CDR3 is 14 residues long. V was pared by 2 bases and J by 5 bases, with 13 bases between. CDR3 residues: CASSLRRGANEQYF. Here the CDR3 DNA reads TGTGCCAGCAGCTTACGCAGGGGCGCTAACGAGCAGTACTTC.

CDR3: CASSERENTEAFF. CDR3 coding DNA: TGTGCCAGCAGTGAACGGGAGAACACTGAAGCTTTCTTT. The chain employs TRBV2 and TRBJ1-1, with no clear D. The CDR3 is 13 residues long. Germline assignment: CDR1 SNHLY and CDR2 FYNNEI. With 2 bases removed from V and 1 base from J, the gap between germline ends came to 5 bases. Looking up the rest from reference TRBV2 and TRBJ1-1 gives the full variable domain: EPEVTQTPSHQVTQMGQEVILRCVPISNHLYFYWYRQILGQKVEFLVSFYNNEISEKSEIFDDQFSVERPDGSNFTLKIRSTKLEDSAMYFCASSERENTEAFFGQGTRLTVV.

The V gene is TRBV7-6, the J gene TRBJ2-3; 7 bases fit TRBD1. The CDR3 runs to 14 residues. V lost 5 bases to trimming and J lost 4 bases; unmatched junction nucleotides: 6. Germline V gene sequence: CDR1 SGHVS, CDR2 FNYEAQ. The CDR3 nucleotides are TGTGCCAGCAGCGCAGACCAGGGGGCAGATACGCAGTATTTT. It translates to CASSADQGADTQYF.